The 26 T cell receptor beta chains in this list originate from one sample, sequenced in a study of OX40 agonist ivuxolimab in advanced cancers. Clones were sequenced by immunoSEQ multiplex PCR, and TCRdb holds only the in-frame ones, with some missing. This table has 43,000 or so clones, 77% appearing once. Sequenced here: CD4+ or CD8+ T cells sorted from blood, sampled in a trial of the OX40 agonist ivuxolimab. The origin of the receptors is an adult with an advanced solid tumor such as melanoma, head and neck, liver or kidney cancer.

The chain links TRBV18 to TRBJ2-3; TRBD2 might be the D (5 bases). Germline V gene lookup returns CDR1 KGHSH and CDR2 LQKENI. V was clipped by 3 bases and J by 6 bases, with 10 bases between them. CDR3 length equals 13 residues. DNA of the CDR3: TGTGCCAGCTCACCGGTAGCGTGGGATACGCAGTATTTT. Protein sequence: CASSPVAWDTQYF. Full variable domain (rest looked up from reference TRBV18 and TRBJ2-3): NAGVMQNPRHLVRRRGQEARLRCSPMKGHSHVYWYRQLPEEGLKFMVYLQKENIIDESGMPKERFSAEFPKEGPSILRIQQVVRGDSAAYFCASSPVAWDTQYFGPGTRLTVL.

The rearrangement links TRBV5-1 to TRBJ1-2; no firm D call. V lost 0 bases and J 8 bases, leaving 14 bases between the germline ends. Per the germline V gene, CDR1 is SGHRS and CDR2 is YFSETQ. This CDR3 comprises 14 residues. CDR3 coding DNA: TGCGCCAGCAGCTTGGAAACCCTCCTGCAGGGCTACACCTTC. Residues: CASSLETLLQGYTF.

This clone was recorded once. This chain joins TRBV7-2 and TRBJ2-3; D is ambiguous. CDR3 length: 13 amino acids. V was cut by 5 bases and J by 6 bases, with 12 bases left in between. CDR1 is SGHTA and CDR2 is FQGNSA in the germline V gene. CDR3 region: CASSPLVRDTQYF. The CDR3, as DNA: TGTGCCAGCAGCCCCTTGGTAAGGGATACGCAGTATTTT.

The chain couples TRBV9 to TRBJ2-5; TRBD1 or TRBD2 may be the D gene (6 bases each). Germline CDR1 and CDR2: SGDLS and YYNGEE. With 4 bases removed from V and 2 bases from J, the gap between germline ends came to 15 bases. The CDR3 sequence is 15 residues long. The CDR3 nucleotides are TGTGCCAGCAGCCCTAGGGGGGACTTACAAGAGACCCAGTACTTC. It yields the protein CASSPRGDLQETQYF.

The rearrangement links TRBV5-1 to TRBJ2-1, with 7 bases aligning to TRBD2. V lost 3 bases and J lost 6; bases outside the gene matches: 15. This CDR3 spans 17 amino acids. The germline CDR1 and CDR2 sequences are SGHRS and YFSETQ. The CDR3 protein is CASSYSGTTGRFNEQFF. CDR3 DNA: TGCGCCAGCAGCTACTCCGGGACTACCGGGCGGTTCAATGAGCAGTTCTTC.

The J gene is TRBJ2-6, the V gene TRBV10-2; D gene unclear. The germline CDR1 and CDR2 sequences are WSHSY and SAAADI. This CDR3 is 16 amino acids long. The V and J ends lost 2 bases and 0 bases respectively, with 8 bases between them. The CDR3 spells CASSEVSGSGANVLTF. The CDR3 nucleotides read TGCGCCAGCAGTGAGGTCAGTGGCTCTGGGGCCAACGTCCTGACTTTC.

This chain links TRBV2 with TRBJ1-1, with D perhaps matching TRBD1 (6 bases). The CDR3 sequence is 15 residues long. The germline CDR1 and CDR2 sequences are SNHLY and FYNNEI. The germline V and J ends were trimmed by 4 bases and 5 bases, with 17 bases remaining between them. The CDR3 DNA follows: TGTGCCAGCAGTGGACAGGCCCAAATTTCGACTGAAGCTTTCTTT. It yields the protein CASSGQAQISTEAFF.

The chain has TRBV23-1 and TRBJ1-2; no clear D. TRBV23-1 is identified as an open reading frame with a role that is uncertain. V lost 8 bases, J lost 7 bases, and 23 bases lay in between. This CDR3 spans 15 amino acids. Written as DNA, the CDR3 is TGCGCCAGCTACCTACCTACGCTCGGTTTGAGTGGCTACACCTTC. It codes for CASYLPTLGLSGYTF.

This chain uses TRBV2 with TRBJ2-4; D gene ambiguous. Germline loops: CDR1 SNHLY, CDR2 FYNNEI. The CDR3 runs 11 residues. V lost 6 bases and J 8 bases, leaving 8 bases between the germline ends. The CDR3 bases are TGTGCCAGCAGCGCCTGGGACATTCAGTACTTC. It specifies CASSAWDIQYF.

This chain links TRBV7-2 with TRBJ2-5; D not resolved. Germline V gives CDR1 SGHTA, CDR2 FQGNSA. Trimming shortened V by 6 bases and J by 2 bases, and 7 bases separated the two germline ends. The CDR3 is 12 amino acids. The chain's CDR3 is CASRRPQETQYF. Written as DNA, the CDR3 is TGTGCCAGCAGACGTCCTCAAGAGACCCAGTACTTC.

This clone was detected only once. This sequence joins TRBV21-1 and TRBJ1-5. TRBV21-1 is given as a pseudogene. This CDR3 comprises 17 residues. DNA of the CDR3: TGTGCCAGCAGCAAATTGCTGGGGGAGGTAAGCAATCAGCCCCAGCATTTT. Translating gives CASSKLLGEVSNQPQHF.

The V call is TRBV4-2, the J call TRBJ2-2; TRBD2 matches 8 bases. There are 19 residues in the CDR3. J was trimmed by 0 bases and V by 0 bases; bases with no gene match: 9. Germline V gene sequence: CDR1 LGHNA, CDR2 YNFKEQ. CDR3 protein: CASSQDKLGTRTNTGELFF. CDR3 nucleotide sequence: TGTGCCAGCAGCCAAGATAAGCTGGGGACTAGGACGAACACCGGGGAGCTGTTTTTT.

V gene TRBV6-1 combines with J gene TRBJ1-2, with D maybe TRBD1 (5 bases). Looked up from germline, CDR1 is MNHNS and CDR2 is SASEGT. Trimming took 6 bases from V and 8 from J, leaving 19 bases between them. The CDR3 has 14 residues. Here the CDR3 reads CASRSSGTQRGYTF. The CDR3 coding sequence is TGTGCCAGCAGATCAAGCGGGACCCAAAGAGGCTACACCTTC.

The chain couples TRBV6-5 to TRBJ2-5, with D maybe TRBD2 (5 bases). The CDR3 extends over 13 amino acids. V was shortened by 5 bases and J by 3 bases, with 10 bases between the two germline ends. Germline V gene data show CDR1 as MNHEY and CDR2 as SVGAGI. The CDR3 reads CASSDYFEETQYF. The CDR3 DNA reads TGTGCCAGCAGTGACTACTTTGAAGAGACCCAGTACTTC.

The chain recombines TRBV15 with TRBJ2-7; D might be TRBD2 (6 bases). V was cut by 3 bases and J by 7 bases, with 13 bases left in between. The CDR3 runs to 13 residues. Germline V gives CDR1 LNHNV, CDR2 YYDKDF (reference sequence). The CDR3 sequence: CATSRPTGTEQYF. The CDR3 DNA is TGTGCCACCAGCAGGCCCACCGGGACTGAGCAGTACTTC.

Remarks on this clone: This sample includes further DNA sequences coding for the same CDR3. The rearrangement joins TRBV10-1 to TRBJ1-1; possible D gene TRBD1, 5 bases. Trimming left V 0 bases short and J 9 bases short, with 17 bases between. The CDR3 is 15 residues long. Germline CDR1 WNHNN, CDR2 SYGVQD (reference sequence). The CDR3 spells CASSESPHQLGQAFF. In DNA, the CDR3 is TGCGCCAGCAGTGAGTCTCCCCACCAGCTGGGACAAGCTTTCTTT.

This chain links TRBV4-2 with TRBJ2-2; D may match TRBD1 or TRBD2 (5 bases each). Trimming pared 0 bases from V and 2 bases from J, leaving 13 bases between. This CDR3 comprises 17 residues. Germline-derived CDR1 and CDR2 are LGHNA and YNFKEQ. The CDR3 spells CASSQELGTSNTGELFF. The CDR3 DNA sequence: TGTGCCAGCAGCCAAGAGTTAGGGACCTCTAACACCGGGGAGCTGTTTTTT.

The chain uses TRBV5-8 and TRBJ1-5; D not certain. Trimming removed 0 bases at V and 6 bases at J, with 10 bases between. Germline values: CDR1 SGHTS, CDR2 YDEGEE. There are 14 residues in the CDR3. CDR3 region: CASSLVVSGQPQHF. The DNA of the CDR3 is TGTGCCAGCAGCTTGGTGGTCAGCGGTCAGCCCCAGCATTTT.

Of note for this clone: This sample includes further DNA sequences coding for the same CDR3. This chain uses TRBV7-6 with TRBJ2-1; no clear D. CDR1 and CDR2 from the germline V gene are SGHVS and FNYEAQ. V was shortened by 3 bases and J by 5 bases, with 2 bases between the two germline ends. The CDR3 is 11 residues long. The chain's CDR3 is CASSLNNEQFF. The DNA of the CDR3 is TGTGCCAGCAGCTTGAACAATGAGCAGTTCTTC.

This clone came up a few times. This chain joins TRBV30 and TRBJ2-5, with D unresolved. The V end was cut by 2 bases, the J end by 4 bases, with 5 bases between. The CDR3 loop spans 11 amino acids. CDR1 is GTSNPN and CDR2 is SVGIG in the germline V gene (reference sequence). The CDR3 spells CAWSLVETQYF. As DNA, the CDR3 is TGTGCCTGGAGTTTGGTAGAGACCCAGTACTTC.

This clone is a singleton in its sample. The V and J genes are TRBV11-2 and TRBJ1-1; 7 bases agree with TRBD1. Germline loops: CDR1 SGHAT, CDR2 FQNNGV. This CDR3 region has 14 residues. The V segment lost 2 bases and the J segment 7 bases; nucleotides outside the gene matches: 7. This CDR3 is CASSLKRQGFEAFF. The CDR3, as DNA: TGTGCCAGCAGCTTAAAGAGACAGGGTTTTGAAGCTTTCTTT.

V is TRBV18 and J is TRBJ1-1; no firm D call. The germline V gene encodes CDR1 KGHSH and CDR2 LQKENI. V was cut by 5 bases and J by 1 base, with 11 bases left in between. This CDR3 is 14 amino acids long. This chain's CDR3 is CASSAAWKNTEAFF. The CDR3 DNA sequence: TGTGCCAGCTCAGCCGCCTGGAAGAACACTGAAGCTTTCTTT.

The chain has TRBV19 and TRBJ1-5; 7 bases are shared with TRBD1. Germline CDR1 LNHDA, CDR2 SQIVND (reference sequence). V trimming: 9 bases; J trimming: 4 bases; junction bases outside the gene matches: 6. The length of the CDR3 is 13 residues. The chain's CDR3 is CASSGTVNQPQHF. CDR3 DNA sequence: TGTGCCAGCTCCGGGACAGTGAATCAGCCCCAGCATTTT.

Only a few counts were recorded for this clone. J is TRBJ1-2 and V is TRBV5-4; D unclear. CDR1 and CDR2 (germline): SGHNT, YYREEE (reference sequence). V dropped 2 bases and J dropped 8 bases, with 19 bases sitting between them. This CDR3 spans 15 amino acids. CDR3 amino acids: CASSFQEFALKGYTF. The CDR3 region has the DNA TGTGCCAGCAGCTTCCAGGAGTTTGCGTTGAAAGGCTACACCTTC. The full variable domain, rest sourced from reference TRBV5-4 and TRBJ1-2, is ETGVTQSPTHLIKTRGQQVTLRCSSQSGHNTVSWYQQALGQGPQFIFQYYREEENGRGNFPPRFSGLQFPNYSSELNVNALELDDSALYLCASSFQEFALKGYTFGSGTRLTVV.

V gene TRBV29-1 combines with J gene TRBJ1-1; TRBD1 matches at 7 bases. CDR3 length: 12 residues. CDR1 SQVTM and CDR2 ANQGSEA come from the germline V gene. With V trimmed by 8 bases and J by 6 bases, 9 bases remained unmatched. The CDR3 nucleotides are TGCAGCATTCGACAGGGAAGCGCTGAAGCTTTCTTT. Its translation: CSIRQGSAEAFF.

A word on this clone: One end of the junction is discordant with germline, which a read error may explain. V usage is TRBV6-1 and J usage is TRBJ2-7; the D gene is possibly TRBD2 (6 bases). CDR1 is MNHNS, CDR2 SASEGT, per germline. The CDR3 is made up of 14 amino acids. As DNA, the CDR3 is TGTGCCATCAGTGAGGCGACTAGCTCCTACGAGCAGTACTTC. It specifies CAISEATSSYEQYF.